The 8 T cell receptor beta chains listed next were all sequenced from one sample in a study of identical twins' blood T cells. TCRdb called the 5' RACE reads again in MiXCR, with one record for every CDR3 protein. The profile shows a few hundred thousand distinct CDR3 sequences, over 25% of them singletons. The sequencing sample was made of PBMCs. Every receptor here comes from a woman aged 18 to 55 in good health.

This clonotype was detected ten times or more. The V call is TRBV27, the J call TRBJ2-2, with D possibly TRBD1 on 6 matching bases. This CDR3 is built from 13 residues. CDR1 is MNHEY and CDR2 is SMNVEV in the germline V gene (reference sequence). Trimming took 5 bases from V and 7 from J, leaving 11 bases between them. DNA for the CDR3: TGTGCCAGCAGTGCTTGGGGGCGCGGGGAGCTGTTTTTT. The encoded protein is CASSAWGRGELFF.

This clonotype was counted between two and nine times. The V gene is TRBV20-1, the J gene TRBJ1-1; 7 bases align to TRBD1. This CDR3 has 15 amino acids. CDR1 DFQATT and CDR2 SNEGSKA come from the germline V gene (reference sequence). The ends lost 4 bases at V and 6 bases at J; junction bases unmatched: 14. The CDR3 nucleotides are TGCAGTGCTATTTCCATACAGGGGAAAGATTCTGAAGCTTTCTTT. The encoded protein is CSAISIQGKDSEAFF.

This clonotype was recorded a few times. J is TRBJ1-5 and V is TRBV3-1; D not certain. The CDR3 covers 13 residues. Germline assignment: CDR1 LGHDT and CDR2 YNNKEL (reference sequence). Trimming took off 3 bases at V and 0 bases at J, with 3 bases between the two ends. The CDR3 loop reads CASSHYSNQPQHF. Written as DNA, the CDR3 is TGTGCCAGCAGCCACTATAGCAATCAGCCCCAGCATTTT.

This clonotype was seen only a few times. This CDR3 is CSARDPLSHRDFSEQFF. DNA of the CDR3: TGCAGTGCTAGAGATCCCCTCTCACATAGGGACTTTAGTGAGCAGTTCTTC. The V gene is TRBV20-1, the J gene TRBJ2-1, with a possible D match to TRBD2 (6 bases). CDR3 length equals 17 residues. CDR1 DFQATT and CDR2 SNEGSKA come from the germline V gene (reference sequence). V lost 0 bases to trimming and J lost 9 bases, with 24 bases between them.

The chain couples TRBV2 to TRBJ2-5; possible D gene TRBD1, 5 bases. Trimming shortened V by 6 bases and J by 2 bases, and 7 bases separated the two germline ends. The CDR3 totals 12 residues. Germline values: CDR1 SNHLY, CDR2 FYNNEI. CDR3 DNA sequence: TGTGCCAGCAGGACAGTTCAAGAGACCCAGTACTTC. Translating gives CASRTVQETQYF.

The rearrangement links TRBV10-3 to TRBJ2-2, with TRBD2 matching 7 bases. V lost 6 bases to trimming and J lost 1 base; unmatched junction nucleotides: 8. Per the germline V gene, CDR1 is ENHRY and CDR2 is SYGVKD. The CDR3 is 16 residues long. The CDR3 DNA sequence: TGTGCCATCAGGCTCGGAGCGGGGATGAACACCGGGGAGCTGTTTTTT. It translates to CAIRLGAGMNTGELFF.

The chain employs TRBV5-1 and TRBJ1-1; perhaps TRBD1 as D (6 bases). The CDR3 totals 15 residues. Between the trimmed V and J ends, which lost 4 bases and 1 base, there was a span of 14 bases. Germline V gene data show CDR1 as SGHRS and CDR2 as YFSETQ. The CDR3 DNA follows: TGCGCCAGCAGCCCGTCAGGGGCCGGGAACACTGAAGCTTTCTTT. This encodes CASSPSGAGNTEAFF.

This clonotype was observed at least ten times. This chain links TRBV29-1 with TRBJ2-3; TRBD2 is a possible D gene (6 bases). The CDR3 totals 14 residues. V was pared by 6 bases and J by 2 bases, with 15 bases between. Germline V lookup: CDR1 SQVTM, CDR2 ANQGSEA. The CDR3 DNA reads as TGCAGCGTCCGGGCGGGATCGTCCACAGATACGCAGTATTTT. Its protein is CSVRAGSSTDTQYF.